A selection of T cell receptor beta chains follows, all from one sample in a study of CXCR3-negative and CXCR3-positive naive CD8 T cells. One entry per CDR3 protein, without DNA, is what TCRdb gives after re-calling the 5' RACE reads. This table holds 100,000 to 150,000 distinct CDR3 sequences. Sequenced: naive CXCR3- CD8+ T cells from blood. The receptors were sampled from a human donor in good health. Some clones in this sample may be carry-over from other donors' samples. Each CDR3 is given with its conserved first and last residue.

j_call: TRBJ1-6; v_call: TRBV12-3/TRBV12-4; cdr3_aa: CASSSDRLISPLHF
j_call: TRBJ2-7; v_call: TRBV28; cdr3_aa: CASSFFQGTFNEQYF
j_call: TRBJ2-1; v_call: TRBV29-1; cdr3_aa: CSGGQGTYNEQFF
j_call: TRBJ2-7; v_call: TRBV7-8; cdr3_aa: CASSLTAGNYEQYF
j_call: TRBJ2-3; v_call: TRBV4-2; cdr3_aa: CASSPSGGPDTQYF
j_call: TRBJ1-4; v_call: TRBV6-5; cdr3_aa: CASSYRGTTNEKLFF
j_call: TRBJ2-7; v_call: TRBV27; cdr3_aa: CASSLTRDSSYEQYF
j_call: TRBJ2-1; v_call: TRBV24-1; cdr3_aa: CATSDFTGGGDSDEQFF
j_call: TRBJ2-1; v_call: TRBV12-3/TRBV12-4; cdr3_aa: CASSLARNEQFF
j_call: TRBJ2-7; v_call: TRBV5-1; cdr3_aa: CASGPSTYEQYF
j_call: TRBJ1-4; v_call: TRBV4-3; cdr3_aa: CASSADRADEKLFF
j_call: TRBJ1-1; v_call: TRBV6-6; cdr3_aa: CASSLGREIAEAFF
j_call: TRBJ2-7; v_call: TRBV2; cdr3_aa: CASKGQGAYEQYF
j_call: TRBJ2-1; v_call: TRBV7-6; cdr3_aa: CASSVGPSPYNEQFF
j_call: TRBJ2-7; v_call: TRBV5-1; cdr3_aa: CASSPEDFSYEQYF
j_call: TRBJ1-2; v_call: TRBV7-9; cdr3_aa: CASSYPAESYGYTF
j_call: TRBJ2-7; v_call: TRBV4-3; cdr3_aa: CASSPGTGVGEQYF
j_call: TRBJ1-1; v_call: TRBV28; cdr3_aa: CASSSQGAPTEAFF
j_call: TRBJ2-7; v_call: TRBV27; cdr3_aa: CASSPWDLAGNAYEQYF
j_call: TRBJ2-2; v_call: TRBV11-2; cdr3_aa: CASSVTSGSSAGELFF
j_call: TRBJ2-7; v_call: TRBV29-1; cdr3_aa: CSVEGTAYEQYF
j_call: TRBJ2-7; v_call: TRBV11-2; cdr3_aa: CASSLGTSGIYEQYF
j_call: TRBJ2-1; v_call: TRBV7-6; cdr3_aa: CASSLGPTGLAGDGEQFF
j_call: TRBJ2-3; v_call: TRBV5-1; cdr3_aa: CASSFRDSDTDTQYF
j_call: TRBJ2-7; v_call: TRBV20-1; cdr3_aa: CSARDQAYEQYF
j_call: TRBJ2-7; v_call: TRBV14; cdr3_aa: CASSQWDLRAYEQYF
j_call: TRBJ2-5; v_call: TRBV12-3/TRBV12-4; cdr3_aa: CASSPPTGWETQYF